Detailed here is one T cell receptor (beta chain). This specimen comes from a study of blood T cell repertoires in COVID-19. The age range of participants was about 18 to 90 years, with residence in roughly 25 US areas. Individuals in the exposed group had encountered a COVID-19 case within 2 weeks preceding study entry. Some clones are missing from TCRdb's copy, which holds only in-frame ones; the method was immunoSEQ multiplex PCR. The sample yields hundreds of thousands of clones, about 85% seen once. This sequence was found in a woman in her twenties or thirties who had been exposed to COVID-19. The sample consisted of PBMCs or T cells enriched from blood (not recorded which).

CDR3 sequence (DNA): TGTGCCAGCATTAACCAGGGGGCAGGGACCGGGGAGCTGTTTTTT. It is translated as CASINQGAGTGELFF. This chain connects TRBV2 to TRBJ2-2, with TRBD1 identical over 8 bases. In germline, CDR1 is SNHLY, CDR2 FYNNEI. Unmatched junction bases numbered 9, after V lost 7 bases and J lost 5 bases. The CDR3 covers 15 residues. Combining the CDR3 with reference TRBV2 and TRBJ2-2 gives the whole variable domain EPEVTQTPSHQVTQMGQEVILRCVPISNHLYFYWYRQILGQKVEFLVSFYNNEISEKSEIFDDQFSVERPDGSNFTLKIRSTKLEDSAMYFCASINQGAGTGELFFGEGSRLTVL.